The clone carrying this TCR beta chain was recorded once. Its cognate antigen is unknown. Germline CDR1 reads LNHDA; CDR2 reads SQIVND (reference sequence). The CDR3 runs 17 residues. With 4 bases clipped from V and 9 bases from J, the junction kept 10 bases outside the gene matches. This entry comes from a study of T cell responses to AZD1222 COVID-19 vaccine. Study-level findings and limits: Breadth and depth of Spike-specific TCRs rose after two AZD1222 doses. Only a handful of people who got AZD1222 tested seropositive at baseline. Repertoires were collected only later (after the peak T cell response had occurred). There were mostly white British donors and more females than males, and clonal diversity was possibly underestimated.

Some clones are missing from TCRdb's copy, which holds only in-frame ones; the method was immunoSEQ multiplex PCR. The data hold more than 95,000 clones, with approximately 89% observed a single time. This receptor was taken from an adult in good health. V and J are TRBV19 and TRBJ2-1, with 15 positions matching TRBD2. This material consisted of peripheral blood, taken on day 0 of AZD1222 vaccination. DNA for the CDR3: TGTGCCAGTAGTACGCACAGGTGGACTAGCGGGGGGGTTGAGCAGTTCTTC. Translated, it gives CASSTHRWTSGGVEQFF.